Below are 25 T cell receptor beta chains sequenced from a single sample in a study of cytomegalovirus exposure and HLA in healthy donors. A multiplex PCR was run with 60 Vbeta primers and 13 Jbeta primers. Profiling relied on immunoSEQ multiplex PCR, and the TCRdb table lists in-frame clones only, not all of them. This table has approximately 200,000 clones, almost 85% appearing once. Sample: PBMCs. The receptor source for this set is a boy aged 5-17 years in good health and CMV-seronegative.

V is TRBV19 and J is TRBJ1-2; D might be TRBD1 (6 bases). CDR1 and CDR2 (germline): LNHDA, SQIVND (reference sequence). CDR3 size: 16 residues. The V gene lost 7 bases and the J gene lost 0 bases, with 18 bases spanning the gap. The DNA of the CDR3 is TGTGCCAGTATGAAGTTTCAAGGGGGAGCTAACTATGGCTACACCTTC. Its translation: CASMKFQGGANYGYTF.

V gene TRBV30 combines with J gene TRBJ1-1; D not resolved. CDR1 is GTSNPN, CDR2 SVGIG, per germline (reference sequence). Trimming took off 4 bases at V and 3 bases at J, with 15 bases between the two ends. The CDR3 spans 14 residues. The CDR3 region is CAWITGSWDTEAFF. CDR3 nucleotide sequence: TGTGCCTGGATCACGGGGAGTTGGGACACTGAAGCTTTCTTT.

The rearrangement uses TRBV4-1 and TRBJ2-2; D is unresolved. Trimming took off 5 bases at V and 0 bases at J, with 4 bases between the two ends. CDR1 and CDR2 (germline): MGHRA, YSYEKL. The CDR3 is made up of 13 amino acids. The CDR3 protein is CASSGPNTGELFF. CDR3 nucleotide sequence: TGCGCCAGCAGCGGGCCGAACACCGGGGAGCTGTTTTTT.

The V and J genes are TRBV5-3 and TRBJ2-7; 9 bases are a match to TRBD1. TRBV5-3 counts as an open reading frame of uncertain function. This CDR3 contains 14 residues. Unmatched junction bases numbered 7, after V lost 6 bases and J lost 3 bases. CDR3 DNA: TGTGCCAGAATTGAGACAGGGGGATGCTACGAGCAGTACTTC. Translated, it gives CARIETGGCYEQYF.

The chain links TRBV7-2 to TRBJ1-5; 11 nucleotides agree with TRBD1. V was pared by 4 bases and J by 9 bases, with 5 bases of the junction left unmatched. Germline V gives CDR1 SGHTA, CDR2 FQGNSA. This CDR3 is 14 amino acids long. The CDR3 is CASSYRDRGRPQHF. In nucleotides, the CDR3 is TGTGCCAGCAGCTACCGGGACAGGGGGAGGCCCCAGCATTTT.

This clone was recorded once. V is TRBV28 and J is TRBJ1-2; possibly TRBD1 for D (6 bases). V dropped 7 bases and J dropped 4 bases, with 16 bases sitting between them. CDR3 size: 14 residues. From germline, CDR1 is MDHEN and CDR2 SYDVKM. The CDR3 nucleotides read TGTGCCAGCAAATACAGGGCTTCTGGCTATGGCTACACCTTC. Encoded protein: CASKYRASGYGYTF.

The CDR3 sequence: CSARQGNTIYF. DNA for the CDR3: TGCAGCGCCCGACAGGGAAACACCATATATTTT. The chain is built from TRBV29-1 and TRBJ1-3; possible D gene TRBD1, 5 bases. Germline-derived CDR1 and CDR2 are SQVTM and ANQGSEA. V was trimmed by 7 bases and J by 4 bases, leaving 8 bases between them. The CDR3 is made up of 11 amino acids.

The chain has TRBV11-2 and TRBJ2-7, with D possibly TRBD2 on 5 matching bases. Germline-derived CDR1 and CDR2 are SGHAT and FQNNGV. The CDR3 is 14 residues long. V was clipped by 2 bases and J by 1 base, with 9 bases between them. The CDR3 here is CASSLRGVSYEQYF. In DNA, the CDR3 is TGTGCCAGCAGCTTACGGGGTGTTTCCTACGAGCAGTACTTC.

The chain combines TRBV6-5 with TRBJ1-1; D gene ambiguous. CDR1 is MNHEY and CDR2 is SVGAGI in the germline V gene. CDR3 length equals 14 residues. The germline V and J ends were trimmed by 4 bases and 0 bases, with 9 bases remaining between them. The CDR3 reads CASSSGRMNTEAFF. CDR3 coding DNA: TGTGCCAGCAGTTCGGGTAGAATGAACACTGAAGCTTTCTTT.

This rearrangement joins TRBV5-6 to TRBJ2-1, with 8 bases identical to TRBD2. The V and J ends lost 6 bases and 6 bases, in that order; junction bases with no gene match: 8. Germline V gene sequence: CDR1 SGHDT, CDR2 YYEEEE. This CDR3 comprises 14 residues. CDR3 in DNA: TGTGCCAGCAACTTAGCGGGGAGTCCCAATGAGCAGTTCTTC. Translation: CASNLAGSPNEQFF. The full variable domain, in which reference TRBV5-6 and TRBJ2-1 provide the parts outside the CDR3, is DAGVTQSPTHLIKTRGQQVTLRCSPKSGHDTVSWYQQALGQGPQFIFQYYEEEERQRGNFPDRFSGHQFPNYSSELNVNALLLGDSALYLCASNLAGSPNEQFFGPGTRLTVL.

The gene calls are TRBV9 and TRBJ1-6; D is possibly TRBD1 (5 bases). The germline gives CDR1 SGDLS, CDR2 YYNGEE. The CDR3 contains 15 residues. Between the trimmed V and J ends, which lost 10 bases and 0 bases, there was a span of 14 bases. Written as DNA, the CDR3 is TGTGCCGGGCCACAGGAGGGCTCCTATAATTCACCCCTCCACTTT. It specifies CAGPQEGSYNSPLHF.

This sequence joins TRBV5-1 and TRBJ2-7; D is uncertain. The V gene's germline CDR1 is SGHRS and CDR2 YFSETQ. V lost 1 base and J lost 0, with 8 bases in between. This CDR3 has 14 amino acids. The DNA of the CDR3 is TGCGCCAGCAGCTTGAAGATAGCCTCCTACGAGCAGTACTTC. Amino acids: CASSLKIASYEQYF.

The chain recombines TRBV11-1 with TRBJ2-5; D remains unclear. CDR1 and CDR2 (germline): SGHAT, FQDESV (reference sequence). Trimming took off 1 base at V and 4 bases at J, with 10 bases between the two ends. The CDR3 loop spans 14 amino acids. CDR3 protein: CASSLGVVPETQYF. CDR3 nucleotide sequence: TGTGCCAGCAGCTTAGGAGTAGTCCCAGAGACCCAGTACTTC.

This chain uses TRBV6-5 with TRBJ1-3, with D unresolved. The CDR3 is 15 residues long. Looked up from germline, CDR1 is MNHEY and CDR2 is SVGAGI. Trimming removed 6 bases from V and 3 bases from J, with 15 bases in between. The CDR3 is CASRKDGLGGNTIYF. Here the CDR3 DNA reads TGTGCCAGCAGAAAAGACGGTCTAGGTGGAAACACCATATATTTT.

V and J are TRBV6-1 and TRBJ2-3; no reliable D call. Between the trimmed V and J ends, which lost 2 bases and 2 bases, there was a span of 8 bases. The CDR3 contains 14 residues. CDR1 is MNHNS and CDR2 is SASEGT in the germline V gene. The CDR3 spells CASSELESTDTQYF. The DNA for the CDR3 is TGTGCCAGCAGTGAATTAGAATCCACAGATACGCAGTATTTT.

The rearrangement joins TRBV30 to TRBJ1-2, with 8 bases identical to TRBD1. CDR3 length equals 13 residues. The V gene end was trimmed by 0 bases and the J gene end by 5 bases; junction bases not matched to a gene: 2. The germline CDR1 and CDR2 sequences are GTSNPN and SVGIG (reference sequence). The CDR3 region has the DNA TGTGCCTGGAGTGTAGGACAGGGATATGGCTACACCTTC. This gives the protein CAWSVGQGYGYTF.

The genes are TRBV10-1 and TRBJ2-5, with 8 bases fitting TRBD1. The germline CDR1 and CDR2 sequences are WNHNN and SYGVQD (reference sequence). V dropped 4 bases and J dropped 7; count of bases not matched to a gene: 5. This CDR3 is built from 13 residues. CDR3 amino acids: CASSGQGAATQYF. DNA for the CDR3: TGCGCCAGCAGTGGCCAGGGGGCCGCGACCCAGTACTTC.

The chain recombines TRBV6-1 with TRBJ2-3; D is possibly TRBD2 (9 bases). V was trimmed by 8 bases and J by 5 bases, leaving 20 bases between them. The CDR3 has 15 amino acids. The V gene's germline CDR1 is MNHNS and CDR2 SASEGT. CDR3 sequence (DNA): TGTGCCAGCGGACAGGGCGGGGGGGCGGGAGATACGCAGTATTTT. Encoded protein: CASGQGGGAGDTQYF.

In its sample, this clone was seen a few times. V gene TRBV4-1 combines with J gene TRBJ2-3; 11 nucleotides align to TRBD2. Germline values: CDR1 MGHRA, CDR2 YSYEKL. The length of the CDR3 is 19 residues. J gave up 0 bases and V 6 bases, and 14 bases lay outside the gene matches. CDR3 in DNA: TGCGCCAGCAGACCCCACTCTACTAGCGGGAGACTTAGCACAGATACGCAGTATTTT. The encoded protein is CASRPHSTSGRLSTDTQYF.

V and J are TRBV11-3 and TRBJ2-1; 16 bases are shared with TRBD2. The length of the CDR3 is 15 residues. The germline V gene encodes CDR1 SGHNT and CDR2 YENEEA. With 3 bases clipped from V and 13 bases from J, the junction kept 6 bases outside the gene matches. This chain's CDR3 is CASSLGLAGGPPQFF. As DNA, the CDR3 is TGTGCCAGCAGCTTGGGACTAGCGGGAGGGCCTCCTCAGTTCTTC. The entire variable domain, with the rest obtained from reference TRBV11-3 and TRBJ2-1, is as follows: EAGVVQSPRYKIIEKKQPVAFWCNPISGHNTLYWYLQNLGQGPELLIRYENEEAVDDSQLPKDRFSAERLKGVDSTLKIQPAELGDSAVYLCASSLGLAGGPPQFFGPGTRLTVL.

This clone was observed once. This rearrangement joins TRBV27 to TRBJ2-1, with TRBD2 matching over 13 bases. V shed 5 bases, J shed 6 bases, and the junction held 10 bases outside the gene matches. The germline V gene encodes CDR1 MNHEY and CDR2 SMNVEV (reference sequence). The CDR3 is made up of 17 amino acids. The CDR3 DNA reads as TGTGCCAGCAGTCCGCGATTACTAGCGGGAGGGAGCAATGAGCAGTTCTTC. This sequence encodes CASSPRLLAGGSNEQFF.

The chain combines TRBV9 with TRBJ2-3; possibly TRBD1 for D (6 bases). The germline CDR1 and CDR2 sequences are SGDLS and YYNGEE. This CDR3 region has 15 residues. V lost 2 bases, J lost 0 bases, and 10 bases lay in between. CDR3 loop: CASSVAGASTDTQYF. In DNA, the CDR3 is TGTGCCAGCAGCGTGGCAGGGGCTAGCACAGATACGCAGTATTTT.

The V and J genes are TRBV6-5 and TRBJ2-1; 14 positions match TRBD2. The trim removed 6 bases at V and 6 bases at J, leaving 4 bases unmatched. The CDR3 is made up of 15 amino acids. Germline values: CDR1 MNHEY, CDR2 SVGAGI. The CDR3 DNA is TGTGCCAGCAGAAGACTAGCGGGAGGGGTCAATGAGCAGTTCTTC. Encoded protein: CASRRLAGGVNEQFF.

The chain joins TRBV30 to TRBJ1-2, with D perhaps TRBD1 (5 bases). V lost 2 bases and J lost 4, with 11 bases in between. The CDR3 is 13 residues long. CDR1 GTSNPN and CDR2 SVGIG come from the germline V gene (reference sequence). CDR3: CAWSTRGGYGYTF. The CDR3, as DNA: TGTGCCTGGAGTACTAGGGGAGGCTATGGCTACACCTTC.

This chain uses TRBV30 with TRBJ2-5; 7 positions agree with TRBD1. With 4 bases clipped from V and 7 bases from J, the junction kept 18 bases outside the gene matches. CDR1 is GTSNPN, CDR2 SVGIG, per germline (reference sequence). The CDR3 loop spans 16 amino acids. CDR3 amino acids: CAWIAPGTVKRRTQYF. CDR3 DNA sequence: TGTGCCTGGATCGCCCCCGGGACAGTGAAGAGAAGGACCCAGTACTTC. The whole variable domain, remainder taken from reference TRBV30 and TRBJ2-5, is SQTIHQWPATLVQPVGSPLSLECTVEGTSNPNLYWYRQAAGRGLQLLFYSVGIGQISSEVPQNLSASRPQDRQFILSSKKLLLSDSGFYLCAWIAPGTVKRRTQYFGPGTRLLVL.